This T cell receptor (beta chain) came from a study of blood T cell repertoires in COVID-19. Study context: Some COVID-19 samples were acute and others convalescent; all came from the United States, Italy and Spain. Sources were T cells, B-cell-depleted T cells, or PBMCs; the material itself was cDNA or gDNA.

This CDR3 has 16 amino acids. Using immunoSEQ multiplex PCR, the repertoire was profiled, and TCRdb retains in-frame clones only, with some absent. The table has over 150,000 clones, approximately 90% seen once. The sample consisted of peripheral blood. This TCR derives from a man in his forties or fifties with acute or convalescent COVID-19. V and J are TRBV21-1 and TRBJ2-7; TRBD2 was called by the table and not checked on the DNA. TRBV21-1 is tagged as a pseudogene. The CDR3 coding sequence is TGTGCCAGCAGCGCTCGACTAGCGGGGCCTTCCTACGAGCAGTACTTC. Translated, it gives CASSARLAGPSYEQYF.